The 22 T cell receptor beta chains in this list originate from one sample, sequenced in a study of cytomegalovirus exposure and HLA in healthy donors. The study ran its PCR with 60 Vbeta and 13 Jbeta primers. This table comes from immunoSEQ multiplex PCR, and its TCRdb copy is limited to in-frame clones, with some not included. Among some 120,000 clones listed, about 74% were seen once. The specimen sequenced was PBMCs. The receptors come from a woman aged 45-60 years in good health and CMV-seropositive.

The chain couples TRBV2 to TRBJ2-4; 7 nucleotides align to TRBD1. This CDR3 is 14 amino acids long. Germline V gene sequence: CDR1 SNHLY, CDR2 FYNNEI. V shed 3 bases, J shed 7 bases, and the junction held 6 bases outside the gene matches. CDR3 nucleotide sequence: TGTGCCAGCAGTGATGACAGGGAAGGGAACATTCAGTACTTC. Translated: CASSDDREGNIQYF. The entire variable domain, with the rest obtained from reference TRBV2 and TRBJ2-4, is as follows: EPEVTQTPSHQVTQMGQEVILRCVPISNHLYFYWYRQILGQKVEFLVSFYNNEISEKSEIFDDQFSVERPDGSNFTLKIRSTKLEDSAMYFCASSDDREGNIQYFGAGTRLSVL.

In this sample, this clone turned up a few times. For the CDR3, the DNA is TGTGCCAGCAGCCAATTGAATCAGCCCCAGCATTTT. It specifies CASSQLNQPQHF. The rearrangement uses TRBV6-1 and TRBJ1-5; D remains unclear. The ends were cut back, 6 bases at V and 4 bases at J, with 7 bases in the middle. The V gene's germline CDR1 is MNHNS and CDR2 SASEGT. The CDR3 is 12 residues long.

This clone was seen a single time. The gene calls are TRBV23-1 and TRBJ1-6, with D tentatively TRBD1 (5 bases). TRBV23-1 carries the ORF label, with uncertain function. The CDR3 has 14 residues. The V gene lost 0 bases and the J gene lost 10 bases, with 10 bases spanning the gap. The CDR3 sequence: CASSQSPGRSPLHF. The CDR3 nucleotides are TGCGCCAGCAGTCAATCGCCAGGGAGGTCACCCCTCCACTTT.

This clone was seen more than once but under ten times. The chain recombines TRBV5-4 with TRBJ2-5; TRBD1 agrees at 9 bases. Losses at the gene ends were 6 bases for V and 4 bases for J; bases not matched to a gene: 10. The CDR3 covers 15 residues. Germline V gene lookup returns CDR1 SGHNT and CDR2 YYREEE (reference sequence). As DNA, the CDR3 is TGTGCCAGCACACAGGGGGCAGGGGATGGAGAGACCCAGTACTTC. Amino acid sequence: CASTQGAGDGETQYF. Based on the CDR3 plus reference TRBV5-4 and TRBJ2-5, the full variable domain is ETGVTQSPTHLIKTRGQQVTLRCSSQSGHNTVSWYQQALGQGPQFIFQYYREEENGRGNFPPRFSGLQFPNYSSELNVNALELDDSALYLCASTQGAGDGETQYFGPGTRLLVL.

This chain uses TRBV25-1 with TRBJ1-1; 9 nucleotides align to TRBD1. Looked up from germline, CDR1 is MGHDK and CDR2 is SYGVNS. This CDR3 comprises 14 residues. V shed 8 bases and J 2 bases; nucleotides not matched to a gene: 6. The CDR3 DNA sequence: TGTGCCAGCTTCGGGGACAGGGCCAACACTGAAGCTTTCTTT. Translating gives CASFGDRANTEAFF.

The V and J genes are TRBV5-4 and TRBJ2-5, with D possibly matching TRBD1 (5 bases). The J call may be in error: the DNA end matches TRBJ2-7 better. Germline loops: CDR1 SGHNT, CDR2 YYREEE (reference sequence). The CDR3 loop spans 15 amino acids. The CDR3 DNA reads TGTGCCAGCAGCTTGGGGGGCCAGATCTCCTACGAGCAGTACTTC. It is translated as CASSLGGQISYEQYF.

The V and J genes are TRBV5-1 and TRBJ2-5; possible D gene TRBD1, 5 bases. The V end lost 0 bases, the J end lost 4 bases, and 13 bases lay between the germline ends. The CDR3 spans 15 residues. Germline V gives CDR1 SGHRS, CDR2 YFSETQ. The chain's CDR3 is CASSLAFGALETQYF. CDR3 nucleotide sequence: TGCGCCAGCAGCTTGGCGTTTGGGGCCCTAGAGACCCAGTACTTC.

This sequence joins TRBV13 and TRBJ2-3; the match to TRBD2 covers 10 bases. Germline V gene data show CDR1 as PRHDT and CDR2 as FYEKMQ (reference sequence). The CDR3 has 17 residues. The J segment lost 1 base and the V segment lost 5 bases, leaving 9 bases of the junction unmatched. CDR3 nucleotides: TGTGCCAGCAGCAAACGCAGCGGGGGGGCCGGCACAGATACGCAGTATTTT. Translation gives CASSKRSGGAGTDTQYF.

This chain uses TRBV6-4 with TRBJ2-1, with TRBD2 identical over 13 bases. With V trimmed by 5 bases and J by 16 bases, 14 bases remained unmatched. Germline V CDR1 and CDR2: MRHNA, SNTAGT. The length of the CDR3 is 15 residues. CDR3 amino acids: CASSPIPTSGGGRFF. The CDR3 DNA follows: TGTGCCAGCAGTCCAATCCCCACTAGCGGGGGGGGACGATTCTTC.

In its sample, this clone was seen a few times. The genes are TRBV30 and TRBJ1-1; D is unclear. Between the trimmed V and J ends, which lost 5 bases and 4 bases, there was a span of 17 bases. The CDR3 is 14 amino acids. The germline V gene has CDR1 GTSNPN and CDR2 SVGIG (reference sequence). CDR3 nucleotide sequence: TGTGCCTGGGCTCCGGGTTTCTCGATCACTGAAGCTTTCTTT. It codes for CAWAPGFSITEAFF.

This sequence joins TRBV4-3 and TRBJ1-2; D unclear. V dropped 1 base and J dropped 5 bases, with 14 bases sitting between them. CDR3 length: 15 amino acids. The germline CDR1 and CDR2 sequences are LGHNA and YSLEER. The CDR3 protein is CASSQVGETPYGYTF. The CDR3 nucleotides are TGCGCCAGCAGCCAAGTTGGGGAGACTCCTTATGGCTACACCTTC.

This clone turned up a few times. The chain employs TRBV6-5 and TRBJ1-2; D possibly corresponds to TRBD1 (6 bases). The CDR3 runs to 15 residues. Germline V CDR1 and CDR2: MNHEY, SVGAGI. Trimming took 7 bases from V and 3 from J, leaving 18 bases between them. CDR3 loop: CASMGARLRDYGYTF. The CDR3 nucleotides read TGTGCCAGCATGGGGGCGAGGTTGAGAGACTATGGCTACACCTTC.

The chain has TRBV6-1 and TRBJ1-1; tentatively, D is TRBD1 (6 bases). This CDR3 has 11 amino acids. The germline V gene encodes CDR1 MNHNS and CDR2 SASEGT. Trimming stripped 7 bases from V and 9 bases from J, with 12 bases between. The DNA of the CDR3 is TGTGCCAGCACCCCACAGGGCCAAGCTTTCTTT. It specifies CASTPQGQAFF.

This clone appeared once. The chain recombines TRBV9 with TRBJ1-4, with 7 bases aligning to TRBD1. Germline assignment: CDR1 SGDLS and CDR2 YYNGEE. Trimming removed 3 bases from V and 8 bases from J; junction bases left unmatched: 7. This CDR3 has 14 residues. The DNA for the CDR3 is TGTGCCAGCAGCGCAGGGGGGTTTGGGGAAAAACTGTTTTTT. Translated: CASSAGGFGEKLFF.

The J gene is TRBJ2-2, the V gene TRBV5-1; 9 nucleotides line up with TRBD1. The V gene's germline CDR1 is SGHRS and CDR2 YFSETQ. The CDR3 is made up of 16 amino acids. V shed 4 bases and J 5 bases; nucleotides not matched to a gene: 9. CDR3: CASSNIVGQGTGELFF. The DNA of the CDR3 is TGCGCCAGCAGCAACATTGTGGGACAGGGTACCGGGGAGCTGTTTTTT.

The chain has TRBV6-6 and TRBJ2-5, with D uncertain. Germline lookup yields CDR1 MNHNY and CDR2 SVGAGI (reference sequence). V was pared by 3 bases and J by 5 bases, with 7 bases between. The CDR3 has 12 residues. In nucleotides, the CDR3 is TGTGCCAGCAGTTATTCTCCTGAGACCCAGTACTTC. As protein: CASSYSPETQYF.

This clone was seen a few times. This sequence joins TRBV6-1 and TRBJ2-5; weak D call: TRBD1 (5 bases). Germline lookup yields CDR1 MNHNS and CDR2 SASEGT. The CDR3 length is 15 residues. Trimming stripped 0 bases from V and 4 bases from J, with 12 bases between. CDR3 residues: CASSEAPGRVETQYF. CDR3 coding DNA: TGTGCCAGCAGTGAAGCGCCGGGCAGGGTAGAGACCCAGTACTTC.

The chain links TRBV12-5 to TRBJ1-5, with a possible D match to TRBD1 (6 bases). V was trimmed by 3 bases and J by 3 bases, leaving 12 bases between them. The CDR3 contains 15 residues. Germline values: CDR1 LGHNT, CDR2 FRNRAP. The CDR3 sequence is CASGLGQGLNQPQHF. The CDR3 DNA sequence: TGTGCTAGTGGTTTAGGGCAGGGGCTCAATCAGCCCCAGCATTTT.

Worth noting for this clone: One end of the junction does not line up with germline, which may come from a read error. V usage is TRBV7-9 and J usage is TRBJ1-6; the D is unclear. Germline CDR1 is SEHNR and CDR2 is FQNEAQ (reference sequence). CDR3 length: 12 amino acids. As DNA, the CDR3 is TGTTCCAGCAGCTACGGGATGAAGCCCCTCCACTTT. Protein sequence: CSSSYGMKPLHF.

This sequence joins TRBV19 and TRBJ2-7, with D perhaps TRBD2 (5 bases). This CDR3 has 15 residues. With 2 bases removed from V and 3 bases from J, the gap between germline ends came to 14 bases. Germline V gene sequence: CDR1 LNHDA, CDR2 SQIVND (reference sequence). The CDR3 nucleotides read TGTGCCAGTAGTATATCGGGGAAAGGAAGCTACGAGCAGTACTTC. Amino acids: CASSISGKGSYEQYF. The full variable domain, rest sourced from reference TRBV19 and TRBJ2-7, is DGGITQSPKYLFRKEGQNVTLSCEQNLNHDAMYWYRQDPGQGLRLIYYSQIVNDFQKGDIAEGYSVSREKKESFPLTVTSAQKNPTAFYLCASSISGKGSYEQYFGPGTRLTVT.

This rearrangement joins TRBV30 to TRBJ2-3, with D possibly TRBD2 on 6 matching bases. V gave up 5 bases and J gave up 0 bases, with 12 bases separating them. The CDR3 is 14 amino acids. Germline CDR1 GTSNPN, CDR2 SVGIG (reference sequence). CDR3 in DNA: TGTGCCTGGCAGGAGGGGCCTAGCACAGATACGCAGTATTTT. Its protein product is CAWQEGPSTDTQYF.

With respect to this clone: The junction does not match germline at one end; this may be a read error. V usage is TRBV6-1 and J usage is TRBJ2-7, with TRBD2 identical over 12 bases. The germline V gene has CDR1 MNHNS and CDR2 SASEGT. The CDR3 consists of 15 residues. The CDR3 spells CPSSETSGSSYEQYF. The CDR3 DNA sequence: TGTCCCAGCAGCGAGACTAGCGGGAGCTCCTACGAGCAGTACTTC.